The 21 T cell receptor beta chains given below trace back to one sample, sequenced in a study of CD8 T cells in Susac syndrome. RNA was extracted with the RNeasy kit, and a quantity of roughly 0.45 to 1 ug was reverse transcribed using random hexamers. TCRdb independently ran MiXCR on the immunoSEQ multiplex PCR reads; one entry per CDR3 protein. The sample has 100,000 to 150,000 distinct CDR3 sequences; roughly 94% are singletons. Sequencing was carried out using CD4+ T cells from PBMCs. The receptors stem from a human donor in good health.

This clonotype was recorded only once. The gene calls are TRBV3-1 and TRBJ2-7, with D possibly TRBD2 on 6 matching bases. This CDR3 is built from 17 residues. Germline V CDR1 and CDR2: LGHDT, YNNKEL (reference sequence). Trimming pared 8 bases from V and 3 bases from J, leaving 26 bases between. In DNA form, the CDR3 reads TGTGCCAGCGGACGTCAGCCAAGTCTTGTGGGGGGCTACGAGCAGTACTTC. Amino acid sequence: CASGRQPSLVGGYEQYF.

The genes are TRBV25-1 and TRBJ2-2, with 7 bases aligning to TRBD2. This CDR3 is 15 amino acids long. The germline V gene has CDR1 MGHDK and CDR2 SYGVNS. The V and J ends lost 6 bases and 2 bases, in that order; junction bases with no gene match: 6. CDR3 in DNA: TGTGCCAGCAGGAGGAGCGGGGCTAACACCGGGGAGCTGTTTTTT. Encoded protein: CASRRSGANTGELFF.

V and J are TRBV7-6 and TRBJ2-3, with a weak D call TRBD2 (6 bases). The germline CDR1 and CDR2 sequences are SGHVS and FNYEAQ. There are 15 residues in the CDR3. Trimming stripped 0 bases from V and 6 bases from J, with 13 bases between. The CDR3 coding sequence is TGTGCCAGCAGCTTAGCGGGACTGTTTGCGGATACGCAGTATTTT. It is translated as CASSLAGLFADTQYF.

V and J are TRBV19 and TRBJ2-1; the match to TRBD1 covers 8 bases. After removal of 5 bases from V and 7 bases from J, the junction contained 10 bases not matched to a gene. CDR3 length: 15 residues. CDR1 is LNHDA, CDR2 SQIVND, per germline (reference sequence). The CDR3 DNA reads as TGTGCCAGTAGTGCGGACAGGGACCTTTGGAATGAGCAGTTCTTC. This codes for CASSADRDLWNEQFF.

V is TRBV19 and J is TRBJ2-3; 12 nucleotides line up with TRBD1. J lost 5 bases, V lost 5 bases, and 2 bases had no gene match. This CDR3 is 14 amino acids long. Germline CDR1 and CDR2: LNHDA and SQIVND (reference sequence). The CDR3 coding sequence is TGTGCCAGTAGTGGGACAGGGGGCGAAGATACGCAGTATTTT. This encodes CASSGTGGEDTQYF.

The chain has TRBV3-1 and TRBJ2-1; perhaps TRBD2 as D (6 bases). The CDR3 has 14 amino acids. Trimming removed 0 bases at V and 10 bases at J, with 13 bases between. Germline assignment: CDR1 LGHDT and CDR2 YNNKEL (reference sequence). This CDR3 reads CASSQDGGWGEQFF. The DNA for the CDR3 is TGTGCCAGCAGCCAAGATGGGGGGTGGGGCGAGCAGTTCTTC.

The rearrangement joins TRBV24-1 to TRBJ2-3; 7 bases map to TRBD2. Germline loops: CDR1 KGHDR, CDR2 SFDVKD. J was trimmed by 7 bases and V by 4 bases; bases with no gene match: 7. This CDR3 is 14 amino acids long. DNA of the CDR3: TGTGCCACCAGTGACCCAACAGCGGGAAATACGCAGTATTTT. Amino acids: CATSDPTAGNTQYF.

The DNA of the CDR3 is TGTGCCAGCAGCCCCCAGGGAGCGGGAGGCCGGGAGCAGTTCTTC. Amino acids: CASSPQGAGGREQFF. The rearrangement links TRBV7-2 to TRBJ2-1, with 9 bases identical to TRBD2. V was pared by 5 bases and J by 10 bases, with 12 bases of the junction left unmatched. This CDR3 is built from 15 residues. CDR1 and CDR2 (germline): SGHTA, FQGNSA.

V is TRBV18 and J is TRBJ1-5; 8 positions match TRBD1. Germline V gives CDR1 KGHSH, CDR2 LQKENI. This CDR3 is built from 15 residues. The J segment lost 1 base and the V segment lost 6 bases, leaving 5 bases of the junction unmatched. CDR3 sequence (DNA): TGTGCCAGCTCCCAACAGGGGGAGAGCAATCAGCCCCAGCATTTT. Protein: CASSQQGESNQPQHF. The entire variable domain, with the rest obtained from reference TRBV18 and TRBJ1-5, is as follows: NAGVMQNPRHLVRRRGQEARLRCSPMKGHSHVYWYRQLPEEGLKFMVYLQKENIIDESGMPKERFSAEFPKEGPSILRIQQVVRGDSAAYFCASSQQGESNQPQHFGDGTRLSIL.

The chain links TRBV29-1 to TRBJ1-2; no clear D gene. V dropped 5 bases and J dropped 3 bases, with 4 bases sitting between them. The CDR3 loop spans 10 amino acids. Germline CDR1 SQVTM, CDR2 ANQGSEA. The CDR3 loop reads CSVWDYGYTF. DNA of the CDR3: TGCAGCGTTTGGGACTATGGCTACACCTTC.

The chain combines TRBV12-3 or TRBV12-4 with TRBJ2-2; 8 bases map to TRBD2. CDR3 length: 13 amino acids. J lost 1 base, V lost 11 bases, and 3 bases had no gene match. The CDR3 DNA follows: TGTGCCTCCGGGACTAGGAACACCGGGGAGCTGTTTTTT. Its protein product is CASGTRNTGELFF.

The V call is TRBV27, the J call TRBJ2-3; 9 nucleotides line up with TRBD2. The length of the CDR3 is 14 residues. Germline values: CDR1 MNHEY, CDR2 SMNVEV (reference sequence). V was clipped by 7 bases and J by 4 bases; unmatched bases: 6. CDR3 nucleotide sequence: TGTGCCAGCACCAAAGCGGGGGGCTCAGATACGCAGTATTTT. Amino acid sequence: CASTKAGGSDTQYF.

CDR3 nucleotides: TGTGCCAGCAGCCCCCGAGGAGGGGAGTTGAATGAGCAGTTCTTC. Its translation: CASSPRGGELNEQFF. This chain joins TRBV7-9 and TRBJ2-1; weak D call: TRBD2 (6 bases). The CDR3 spans 15 residues. In germline, CDR1 is SEHNR, CDR2 FQNEAQ (reference sequence). Between the trimmed V and J ends, which lost 5 bases and 7 bases, there was a span of 18 bases.

The V call is TRBV19, the J call TRBJ1-5, with D possibly being TRBD1 (5 bases). Per the germline V gene, CDR1 is LNHDA and CDR2 is SQIVND (reference sequence). V lost 5 bases and J 0 bases, leaving 8 bases between the germline ends. CDR3 length equals 14 residues. CDR3 sequence reads: CASSGTYSNQPQHF. For the CDR3, the DNA is TGTGCCAGTAGTGGGACCTATAGCAATCAGCCCCAGCATTTT.

The chain recombines TRBV6-5 with TRBJ1-2; D is unresolved. The V gene lost 6 bases and the J gene lost 4 bases, with 9 bases spanning the gap. The CDR3 consists of 12 residues. Germline V lookup: CDR1 MNHEY, CDR2 SVGAGI. The CDR3 spells CASSSSLYGYTF. The DNA of the CDR3 is TGTGCCAGCAGCTCCAGCCTCTATGGCTACACCTTC.

V usage is TRBV7-9 and J usage is TRBJ2-3, with TRBD2 matching 12 bases. Germline-derived CDR1 and CDR2 are SEHNR and FQNEAQ (reference sequence). V gave up 8 bases and J gave up 0 bases; unmatched junction bases: 6. This CDR3 has 16 amino acids. The CDR3 spells CASGTGLAGSTDTQYF. In DNA form, the CDR3 reads TGTGCCAGCGGAACCGGACTAGCGGGAAGCACAGATACGCAGTATTTT.

The chain joins TRBV2 to TRBJ2-3, with D hard to call. Germline values: CDR1 SNHLY, CDR2 FYNNEI. The CDR3 extends over 12 amino acids. V was shortened by 7 bases and J by 10 bases, with 15 bases between the two germline ends. CDR3 in amino acids: CASTQGPLAQYF. The DNA for the CDR3 is TGTGCCAGCACCCAAGGGCCCTTGGCGCAGTATTTT. Full variable domain (remainder filled in from reference TRBV2 and TRBJ2-3): EPEVTQTPSHQVTQMGQEVILRCVPISNHLYFYWYRQILGQKVEFLVSFYNNEISEKSEIFDDQFSVERPDGSNFTLKIRSTKLEDSAMYFCASTQGPLAQYFGPGTRLTVL.

This rearrangement joins TRBV7-8 to TRBJ2-2, with D unresolved. The CDR3 has 15 amino acids. Trimming cost V 2 bases and J 5 bases, with 12 bases left between them. The V gene's germline CDR1 is SGHVS and CDR2 FQNEAQ. The CDR3, as DNA: TGTGCCAGCAGCTTAATTGAAATTGAGACCGGGGAGCTGTTTTTT. This gives the protein CASSLIEIETGELFF.

The rearrangement links TRBV6-2 or TRBV6-3 to TRBJ1-1, with TRBD1 identical over 7 bases. Germline assignment: CDR1 MNHEY and CDR2 SVGEGT. CDR3 length: 15 amino acids. Trimming took 4 bases from V and 0 from J; bases not matched to a gene: 5. This CDR3 is CASSFEGAMNTEAFF. The CDR3 coding sequence is TGTGCCAGCAGTTTCGAGGGGGCGATGAACACTGAAGCTTTCTTT.

This chain joins TRBV6-6 and TRBJ1-1, with D perhaps matching TRBD1 (6 bases). Per germline, CDR1 MNHNY and CDR2 SVGAGI (reference sequence). Deletions cut 3 bases from V and 2 bases from J, with 10 bases between. This CDR3 contains 14 residues. As DNA, the CDR3 is TGTGCCAGCAGTTATTCGGACAGCAACACTGAAGCTTTCTTT. Protein product: CASSYSDSNTEAFF.

The chain is built from TRBV5-1 and TRBJ1-4; D gene ambiguous. Germline V lookup: CDR1 SGHRS, CDR2 YFSETQ. Trimming took 0 bases from V and 6 from J, leaving 6 bases between them. CDR3 length: 13 residues. The CDR3 loop is CASSLVLDEKLFF. The CDR3 DNA is TGCGCCAGCAGCTTGGTTCTGGATGAAAAACTGTTTTTT.